Listed below are T cell receptor beta chains from one sample, sequenced in a study of T-cell reconstitution after alpha-beta-depleted transplantation in children. TCRdb reprocessed the PCR reads via MiXCR and lists one record per CDR3 protein. The table lists about a million distinct CDR3 sequences, roughly 29% of them singletons, with roughly 31% in the top ten. The sequenced sample was PBMCs, mostly from graft donor cells, obtained 360 days after TCRalphabeta/CD19-depleted stem cell transplant. Receptors were obtained from a boy under three years old who had a stem cell transplant for SCID, so the T cells may come from the graft donor. Each CDR3 is given with its conserved first and last residue. D genes are given only for firm matches. Clone size is stated in some rows and not others, as once, few, many or a class when expanded.

clone_size j_call v_call d_call cdr3_length cdr3_nt cdr3_aa
NA TRBJ2-1 TRBV7-9 TRBD1 16 TGTGCCAGCAGCTTAGCGCAGGGGGCCTCCTACAATGAGCAGTTCTTC CASSLAQGASYNEQFF
NA TRBJ1-5 TRBV10-2 NA 14 TGCGCCAGCAGTGAGTGGGGCGAGGATCAGCCCCAGCATTTT CASSEWGEDQPQHF
NA TRBJ2-3 TRBV7-3 TRBD1 18 TGTGCCAGCAGCTTAACCGCGACAGGGGGAGGACCCACAGATACGCAGTATTTT CASSLTATGGGPTDTQYF
few TRBJ2-2 TRBV5-1 NA 16 TGCGCCAGCAGCTTGTCAGGGAGCGCGAACACCGGGGAGCTGTTTTTT CASSLSGSANTGELFF
NA TRBJ2-3 TRBV10-3 TRBD2 14 TGTGCCATCAGTGTAGCGGGGGACACAGATACGCAGTATTTT CAISVAGDTDTQYF
many TRBJ2-5 TRBV4-3 TRBD1 15 TGCGCCAGCAGCCCTTCCGGGACAGGGAAAGAGACCCAGTACTTC CASSPSGTGKETQYF
few TRBJ1-5 TRBV6-7 NA 9 TGTGCGCGTGGTCAGCCCCAGCATTTT CARGQPQHF
NA TRBJ2-3 TRBV3-1 TRBD2 18 TGTGCCAGCAGCCAAGATTATGTAGCGGGGGGCACTACAGATACGCAGTATTTT CASSQDYVAGGTTDTQYF
NA TRBJ2-5 TRBV15 NA 15 TGTGGCACCAGCAGAGACCAGGGCCCTGTTGAGACCCAGTACTTC CGTSRDQGPVETQYF
NA TRBJ2-2 TRBV2 NA 12 TGTGAGGGGGAAGGATCCCCCGGGGAGCTGTTTTTT CEGEGSPGELFF
few TRBJ2-7 TRBV11-2 NA 11 TGTGCCAGCAGCTCCCTTTTCGAGCAGTACTTC CASSSLFEQYF